This note documents a single T cell receptor (beta chain) sequence. The antigen is undetermined. This specimen comes from a study of cytomegalovirus exposure and HLA in healthy donors. Background on the study: The 100 million to 120 million unique TCR beta sequences, from around 200 million T cells, were found by an earlier analysis. Within an early data release were around 80 million unique TCRs drawn from HLA-typed donors. Study outcomes and limitations: In a later analysis, V- and J-gene trimming of beta chains associated with a DCLRE1C missense variant, replicated independently.

V dropped 5 bases and J dropped 6 bases, with 19 bases sitting between them. The CDR3 is made up of 15 amino acids. The V gene's germline CDR1 is SGHAT and CDR2 FQDESV (reference sequence). The donors, nominally healthy at sampling, likely had unrecorded immune exposures. This PCR relied on a set of 60 Vbeta primers and 13 Jbeta primers. Sequencing was performed with immunoSEQ multiplex PCR; in TCRdb, only in-frame clones are kept and a portion is missing. This table has more than 150,000 clones, around 77% appearing once. The clonotype comes from a woman in her 30s in good health and CMV-seronegative. The chain couples TRBV11-1 to TRBJ1-1; D perhaps matches TRBD1 (5 bases). Sequenced material: PBMCs. The CDR3 DNA reads as TGTGCCAGCAGCCCAGGGATCGCCGGCAGCGCTGAAGCTTTCTTT. Protein: CASSPGIAGSAEAFF.